This TCR beta chain was captured by sequencing in a study of blood T cell repertoires in COVID-19. Some clones are missing from TCRdb's copy, which holds only in-frame ones; the method was immunoSEQ multiplex PCR. The profile shows approximately 99,000 clones, more than 70% of them singletons. In germline, CDR1 is ENHRY, CDR2 SYGVKD. The CDR3 is made up of 16 amino acids. V dropped 6 bases and J dropped 5; count of bases not matched to a gene: 12. The chain links TRBV10-3 to TRBJ2-3, with TRBD2 matching over 9 bases. The clonotype comes from a human donor in a cohort sampled during active COVID-19. Sequencing was performed on peripheral blood. The CDR3 sequence is CAIRGGSSGSEDTQYF. As DNA, the CDR3 is TGTGCCATCAGGGGCGGGAGTAGCGGGAGTGAAGATACGCAGTATTTT.